Following are 2 T cell receptor beta chains from one sample sequenced in a study of blood T cell repertoires in COVID-19. Data came from immunoSEQ multiplex PCR; TCRdb stores just in-frame clones and leaves some out. The data show about 150,000 clones, about four fifths seen once. Source material: peripheral blood. These receptors were collected from a man aged 65-85 years with active or convalescent COVID-19.

The chain uses TRBV5-1 and TRBJ2-1; 7 bases are a match to TRBD1. The CDR3 is made up of 15 amino acids. Germline CDR1 is SGHRS and CDR2 is YFSETQ. The trim removed 3 bases at V and 0 bases at J, leaving 3 bases unmatched. DNA for the CDR3: TGCGCCAGCAGCTCACAGGGGAGCTCCTACAATGAGCAGTTCTTC. Translating gives CASSSQGSSYNEQFF. Based on the CDR3 plus reference TRBV5-1 and TRBJ2-1, the full variable domain is KAGVTQTPRYLIKTRGQQVTLSCSPISGHRSVSWYQQTPGQGLQFLFEYFSETQRNKGNFPGRFSGRQFSNSRSEMNVSTLELGDSALYLCASSSQGSSYNEQFFGPGTRLTVL.

This chain joins TRBV29-1 and TRBJ1-1, with 8 positions matching TRBD1. The V and J ends lost 5 bases and 6 bases, in that order; junction bases with no gene match: 5. The CDR3 is 12 residues long. Looked up from germline, CDR1 is SQVTM and CDR2 is ANQGSEA. The CDR3 loop reads CSVRQGIPEAFF. CDR3 DNA sequence: TGCAGCGTTCGACAGGGGATACCTGAAGCTTTCTTT.